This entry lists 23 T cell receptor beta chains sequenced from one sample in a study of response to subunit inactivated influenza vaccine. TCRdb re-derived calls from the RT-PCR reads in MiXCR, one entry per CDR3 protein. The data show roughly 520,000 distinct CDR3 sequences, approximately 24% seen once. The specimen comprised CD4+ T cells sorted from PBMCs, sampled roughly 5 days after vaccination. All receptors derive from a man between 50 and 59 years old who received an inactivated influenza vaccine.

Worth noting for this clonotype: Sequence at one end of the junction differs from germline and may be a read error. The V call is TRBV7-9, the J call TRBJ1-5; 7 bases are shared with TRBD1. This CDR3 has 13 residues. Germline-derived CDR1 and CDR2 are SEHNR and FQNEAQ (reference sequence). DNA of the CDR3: TGTGCCAGCAGCTTTCAAGCAGGGGGAGAGAGGTCGTTT. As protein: CASSFQAGGERSF. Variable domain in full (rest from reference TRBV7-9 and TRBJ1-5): DTGVSQNPRHKITKRGQNVTFRCDPISEHNRLYWYRQTLGQGPEFLTYFQNEAQLEKSRLLSDRFSAERPKGSFSTLEIQRTEQGDSAMYLCASSFQAGGERSFGDGTRLSIL.

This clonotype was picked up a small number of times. The CDR3 bases are TGCAGTGCTAGAGAGGCGATGGCGTTTTCTCCCCGGAACACCGGGGAGCTGTTTTTT. As protein: CSAREAMAFSPRNTGELFF. The chain recombines TRBV20-1 with TRBJ2-2, with no clear D. Germline values: CDR1 DFQATT, CDR2 SNEGSKA (reference sequence). CDR3 length equals 19 residues. The V gene lost 0 bases and the J gene lost 1 base, with 21 bases spanning the gap.

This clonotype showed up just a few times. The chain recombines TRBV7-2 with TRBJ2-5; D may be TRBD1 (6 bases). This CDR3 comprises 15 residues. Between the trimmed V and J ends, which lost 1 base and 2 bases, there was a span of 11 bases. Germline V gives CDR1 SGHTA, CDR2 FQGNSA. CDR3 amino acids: CASSLVTGVQETQYF. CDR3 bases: TGTGCCAGCAGCTTAGTGACAGGCGTTCAAGAGACCCAGTACTTC.

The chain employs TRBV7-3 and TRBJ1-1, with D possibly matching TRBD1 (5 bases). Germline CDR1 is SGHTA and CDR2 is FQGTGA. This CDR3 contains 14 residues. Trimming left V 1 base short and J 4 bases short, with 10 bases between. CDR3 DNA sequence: TGTGCCAGCAGCTTAAGGGGGGGTTTCACTGAAGCTTTCTTT. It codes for CASSLRGGFTEAFF.

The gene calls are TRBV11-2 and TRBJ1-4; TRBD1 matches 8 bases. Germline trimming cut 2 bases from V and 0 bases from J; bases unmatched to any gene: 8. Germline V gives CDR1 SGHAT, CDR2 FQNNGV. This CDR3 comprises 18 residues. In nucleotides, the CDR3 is TGTGCCAGCAGCTTATTGGGGTCAGGGGGCGCAACTAATGAAAAACTGTTTTTT. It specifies CASSLLGSGGATNEKLFF.

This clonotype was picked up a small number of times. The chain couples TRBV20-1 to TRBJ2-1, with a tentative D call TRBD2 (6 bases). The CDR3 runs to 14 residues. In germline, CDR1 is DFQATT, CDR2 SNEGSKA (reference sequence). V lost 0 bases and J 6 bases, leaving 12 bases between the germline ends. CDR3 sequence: CSARDPRRGNEQFF. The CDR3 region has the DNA TGCAGTGCTAGAGATCCGCGGCGGGGCAATGAGCAGTTCTTC.

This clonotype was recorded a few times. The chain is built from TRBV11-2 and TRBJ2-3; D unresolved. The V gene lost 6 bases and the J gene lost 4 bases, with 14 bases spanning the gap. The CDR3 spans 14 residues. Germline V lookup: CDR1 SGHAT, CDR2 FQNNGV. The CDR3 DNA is TGTGCCAGCAGATTTACTGGTCGGGCAGATACGCAGTATTTT. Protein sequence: CASRFTGRADTQYF.

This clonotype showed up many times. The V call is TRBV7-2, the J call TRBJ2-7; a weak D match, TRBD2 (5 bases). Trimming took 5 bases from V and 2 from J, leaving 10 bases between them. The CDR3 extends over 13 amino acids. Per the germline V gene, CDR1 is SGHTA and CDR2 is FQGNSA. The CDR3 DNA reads TGTGCCAGCAGCACCAGCGGACCCTACGAGCAGTACTTC. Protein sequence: CASSTSGPYEQYF.

CDR3 protein: CASSVTDRGVGETQYF. The CDR3 nucleotides read TGTGCCAGCAGCGTAACCGACAGGGGGGTCGGGGAGACCCAGTACTTC. V is TRBV9 and J is TRBJ2-5; 9 positions agree with TRBD1. Germline V CDR1 and CDR2: SGDLS, YYNGEE. The CDR3 has 16 residues. The junction had 9 bases not matched to a gene; V was cut back by 1 base and J by 5 bases.

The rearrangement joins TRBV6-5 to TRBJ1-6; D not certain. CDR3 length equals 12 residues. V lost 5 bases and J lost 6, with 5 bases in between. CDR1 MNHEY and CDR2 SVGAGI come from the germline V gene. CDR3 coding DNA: TGTGCCAGCAGTCACCGTAATTCACCCCTCCACTTT. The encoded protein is CASSHRNSPLHF.

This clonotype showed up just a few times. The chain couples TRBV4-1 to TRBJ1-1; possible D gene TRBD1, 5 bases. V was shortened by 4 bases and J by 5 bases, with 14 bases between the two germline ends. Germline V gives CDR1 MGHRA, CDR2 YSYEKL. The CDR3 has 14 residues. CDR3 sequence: CASSPQEGRTEAFF. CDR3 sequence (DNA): TGCGCCAGCAGCCCACAGGAGGGAAGGACTGAAGCTTTCTTT.

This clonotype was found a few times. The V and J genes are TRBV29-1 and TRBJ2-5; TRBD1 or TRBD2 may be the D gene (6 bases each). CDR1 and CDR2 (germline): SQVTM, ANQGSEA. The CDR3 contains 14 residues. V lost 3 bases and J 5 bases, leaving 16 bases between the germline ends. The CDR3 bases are TGCAGCGTTGAGGTGACAGGAGGAGGGGAGACCCAGTACTTC. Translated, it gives CSVEVTGGGETQYF. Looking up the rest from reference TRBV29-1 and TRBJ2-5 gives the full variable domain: SAVISQKPSRDICQRGTSLTIQCQVDSQVTMMFWYRQQPGQSLTLIATANQGSEATYESGFVIDKFPISRPNLTFSTLTVSNMSPEDSSIYLCSVEVTGGGETQYFGPGTRLLVL.

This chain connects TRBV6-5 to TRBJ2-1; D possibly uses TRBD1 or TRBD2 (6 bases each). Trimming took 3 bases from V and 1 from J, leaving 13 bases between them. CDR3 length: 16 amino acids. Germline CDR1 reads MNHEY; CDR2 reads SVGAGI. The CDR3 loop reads CASSYRGVGSYNEQFF. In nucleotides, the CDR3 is TGTGCCAGCAGTTATAGGGGGGTCGGATCCTACAATGAGCAGTTCTTC.

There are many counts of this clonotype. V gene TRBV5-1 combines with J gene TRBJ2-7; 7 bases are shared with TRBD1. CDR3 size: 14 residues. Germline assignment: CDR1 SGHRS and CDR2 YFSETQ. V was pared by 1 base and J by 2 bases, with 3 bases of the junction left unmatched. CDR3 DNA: TGCGCCAGCAGCTTGCGGACAGGAACCTACGAGCAGTACTTC. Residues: CASSLRTGTYEQYF.

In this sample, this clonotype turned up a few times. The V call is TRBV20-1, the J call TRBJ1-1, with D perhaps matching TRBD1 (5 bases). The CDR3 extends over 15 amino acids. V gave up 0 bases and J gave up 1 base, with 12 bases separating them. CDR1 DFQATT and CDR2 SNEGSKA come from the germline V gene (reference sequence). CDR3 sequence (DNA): TGCAGTGCTAGAGACCTCAGGGTCGGGAACACTGAAGCTTTCTTT. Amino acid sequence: CSARDLRVGNTEAFF.

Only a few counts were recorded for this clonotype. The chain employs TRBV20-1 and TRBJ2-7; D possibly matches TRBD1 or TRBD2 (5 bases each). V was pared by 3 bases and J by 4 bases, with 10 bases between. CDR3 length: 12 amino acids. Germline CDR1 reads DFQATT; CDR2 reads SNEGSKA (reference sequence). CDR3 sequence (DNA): TGCAGTGCTAGGGGACCCGCTTACGAGCAGTACTTC. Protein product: CSARGPAYEQYF.

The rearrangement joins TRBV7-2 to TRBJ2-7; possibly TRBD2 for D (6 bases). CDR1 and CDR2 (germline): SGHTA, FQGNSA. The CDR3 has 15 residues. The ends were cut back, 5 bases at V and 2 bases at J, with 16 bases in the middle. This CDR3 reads CASSRRGTDPYEQYF. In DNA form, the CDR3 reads TGTGCCAGCAGCCGCCGCGGGACCGATCCCTACGAGCAGTACTTC.

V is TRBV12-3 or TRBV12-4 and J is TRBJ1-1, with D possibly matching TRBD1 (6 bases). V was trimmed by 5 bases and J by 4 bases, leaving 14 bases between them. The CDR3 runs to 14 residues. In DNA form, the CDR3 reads TGTGCCAGCAGTCTACAGGGACCGGGCACTGAAGCTTTCTTT. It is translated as CASSLQGPGTEAFF.

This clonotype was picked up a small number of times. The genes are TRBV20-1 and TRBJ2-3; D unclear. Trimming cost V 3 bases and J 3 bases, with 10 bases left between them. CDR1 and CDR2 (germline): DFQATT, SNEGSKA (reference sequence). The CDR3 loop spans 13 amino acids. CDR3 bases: TGCAGTGCTAGGGCGCCCAGAACAGATACGCAGTATTTT. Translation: CSARAPRTDTQYF.

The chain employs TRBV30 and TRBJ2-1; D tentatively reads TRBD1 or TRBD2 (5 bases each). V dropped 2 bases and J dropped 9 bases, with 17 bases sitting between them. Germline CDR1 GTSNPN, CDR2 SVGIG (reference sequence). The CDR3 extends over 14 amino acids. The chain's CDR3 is CAWSRGAGRTEQFF. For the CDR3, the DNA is TGTGCCTGGAGTAGAGGGGCAGGGCGGACTGAGCAGTTCTTC.

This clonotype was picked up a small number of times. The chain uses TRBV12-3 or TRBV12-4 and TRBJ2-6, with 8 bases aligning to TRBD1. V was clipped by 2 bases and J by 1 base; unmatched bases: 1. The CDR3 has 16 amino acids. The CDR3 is CASSLWTGSGANVLTF. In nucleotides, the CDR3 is TGTGCCAGCAGTTTATGGACAGGGTCTGGGGCCAACGTCCTGACTTTC.

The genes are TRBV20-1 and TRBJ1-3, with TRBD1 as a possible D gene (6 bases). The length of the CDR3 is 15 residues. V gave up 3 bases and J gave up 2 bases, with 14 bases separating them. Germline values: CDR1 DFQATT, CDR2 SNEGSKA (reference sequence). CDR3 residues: CSARGHTGPGNTIYF. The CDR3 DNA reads TGCAGTGCTAGGGGACACACGGGACCTGGAAACACCATATATTTT.

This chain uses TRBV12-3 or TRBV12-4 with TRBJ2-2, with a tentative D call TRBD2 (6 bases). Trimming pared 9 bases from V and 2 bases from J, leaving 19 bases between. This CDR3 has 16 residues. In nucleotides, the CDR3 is TGTGCCAGTTCTCTTTCCCCGGGACTCAACACCGGGGAGCTGTTTTTT. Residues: CASSLSPGLNTGELFF.